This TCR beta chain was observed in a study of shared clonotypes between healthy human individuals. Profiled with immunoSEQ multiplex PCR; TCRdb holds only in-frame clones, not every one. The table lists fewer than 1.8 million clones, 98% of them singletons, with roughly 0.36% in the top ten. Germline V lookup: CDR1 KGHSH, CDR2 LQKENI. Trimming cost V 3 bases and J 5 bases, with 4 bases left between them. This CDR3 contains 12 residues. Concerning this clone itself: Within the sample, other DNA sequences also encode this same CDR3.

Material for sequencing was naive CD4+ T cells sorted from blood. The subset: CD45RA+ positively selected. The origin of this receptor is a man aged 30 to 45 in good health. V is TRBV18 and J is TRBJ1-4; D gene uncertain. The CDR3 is CASSPSNEKLFF. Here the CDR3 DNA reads TGTGCCAGCTCACCTTCAAATGAAAAACTGTTTTTT.